This is a list of T cell receptor beta chains from one sample in a study of blood T cell repertoires in COVID-19. Data came from immunoSEQ multiplex PCR; TCRdb stores just in-frame clones and leaves some out. Here the sample spans 130,000 to 150,000 clones, 80% to 85% being singletons. Specimen: peripheral blood. All receptors derive from a human donor in a cohort sampled during active COVID-19. CDR3s include the opening cysteine and the closing phenylalanine or tryptophan. The D gene is left open where the match is weak. Only part of the rows carry a size: once, few, many, or a class if the clone is expanded.

abundance	d_gene	len	v_gene	j_gene	CDR3nt	CDR3aa
.	.	14	TRBV10-3	TRBJ1-4	TGTGCCATCAGTGAGAGCTACAGGGAAGAAAAACTGTTTTTT	CAISESYREEKLFF
.	.	13	TRBV5-6	TRBJ1-1	TGTGCCAGCAGCTTGACGGGGAGCGCTGAAGCTTTCTTT	CASSLTGSAEAFF
.	TRBD1	15	TRBV7-3	TRBJ1-2	TGTGCCAGCAGCTTGACAGGGGATACTAACTATGGCTACACCTTC	CASSLTGDTNYGYTF
.	.	15	TRBV7-2	TRBJ2-2	TGTGCCAGCAGCCCCGGGGGTTGGGAAGACGGGGAGCTGTTTTTT	CASSPGGWEDGELFF
.	.	12	TRBV5-1	TRBJ2-1	TGCGCCAGCAGCGAACTAGGGGGTGAGCAGTTCTTC	CASSELGGEQFF
few	.	13	TRBV6-5	TRBJ1-2	TGTGCCAGCAGGGATGGACAGAGCGGCGGCTACACCTTC	CASRDGQSGGYTF
.	.	16	TRBV6-1	TRBJ2-1	TGTGCCAGCAGTGCCGCGCTTAGACACCAAGGGGATGAGCAGTTCTTC	CASSAALRHQGDEQFF
once	TRBD2	13	TRBV5-4	TRBJ2-5	TGTGCCAGCAGCCCAAGCGGGGGGGAGACCCAGTACTTC	CASSPSGGETQYF
.	TRBD1	13	TRBV7-7	TRBJ2-1	TGTGCTAGCAGCTCGACAGGGGTAGGTGAGCAGTTCTTC	CASSSTGVGEQFF
.	.	13	TRBV6-1	TRBJ1-1	TGTGCCAGCAGTGAAAATTTGGGGCTTGGGACTTTCTTT	CASSENLGLGTFF
.	.	14	TRBV5-4	TRBJ2-1	TGTGCCAGCAGCTTCCTGGAGTTTTACAATGAGCAGTTCTTC	CASSFLEFYNEQFF
.	TRBD1	15	TRBV3-1/TRBV3-2	TRBJ1-1	TGTGCCAGCAGCCTGGGACAGGGGGCCGGCACTGAAGCTTTCTTT	CASSLGQGAGTEAFF
.	TRBD2	16	TRBV7-6	TRBJ2-5	TGTGCCAGCAGCTTAGGGCTAGCGGGGGGTATTGAGACCCAGTACTTC	CASSLGLAGGIETQYF
.	.	14	TRBV29-1	TRBJ1-1	TGCAGCGTTGACCACGGGAGGGGGAGCACTGAAGCTTTCTTT	CSVDHGRGSTEAFF
.	.	14	TRBV7-9	TRBJ2-3	TGTGCCAGCAGCCTGTCGATCGGGGCAGATACGCAGTATTTT	CASSLSIGADTQYF
.	TRBD2	19	TRBV2	TRBJ2-2	TGTGCCAGCAGTTTATCCCCCTCTGGGCTAGCGGGGGTGGCCGGGGAGCTGTTTTTT	CASSLSPSGLAGVAGELFF
.	.	15	TRBV4-2	TRBJ2-5	TGTGCCAGCAGCCAAGTTTCAGGGGACGGGGCGACCCAGTACTTC	CASSQVSGDGATQYF
.	TRBD1	16	TRBV9	TRBJ2-3	TGTGCCAGCAGCGTAGGGGGACAGGGGGGAGAAGATACGCAGTATTTT	CASSVGGQGGEDTQYF
.	.	14	TRBV11-3	TRBJ2-7	TGTGCCAGCAGCTCAGAGGCAGGTTCCTACGAGCAGTACTTC	CASSSEAGSYEQYF
once	.	15	TRBV19	TRBJ1-1	TGTGCCAGTAGTACGCGGTATCTGGTGAACACTGAAGCTTTCTTT	CASSTRYLVNTEAFF
once	.	13	TRBV7-2	TRBJ1-1	TGTGCCAGCAGCTCCAGGGTAGGCACTGAAGCTTTCTTT	CASSSRVGTEAFF
.	TRBD1	15	TRBV5-1	TRBJ1-2	TGCGCCACCTCGACGGGGACAGTCTACGACTATGGCTACACCTTC	CATSTGTVYDYGYTF
.	TRBD1	13	TRBV5-1	TRBJ2-7	TGCGCCAGCACGAGGGACAGAGCCAACGAGCAGTACTTC	CASTRDRANEQYF
.	.	17	TRBV15	TRBJ1-4	TGTGCCACCAGCGACCCTCTAGGGCAGGGTTTTAATGAAAAACTGTTTTTT	CATSDPLGQGFNEKLFF
.	.	14	TRBV5-1	TRBJ2-1	TGCGCCAGCAGCTTGCGGGGGTCCTACAATGAGCAGTTCTTC	CASSLRGSYNEQFF
few	.	15	TRBV18	TRBJ1-1	TGTGCCAGCTCACCCGGACAGAGGTTGAACACTGAAGCTTTCTTT	CASSPGQRLNTEAFF
.	.	16	TRBV7-2	TRBJ2-5	TGTGCCAGCAGCTTAGGTGGACAGCGGGGAAAGGGGGCCCAGTACTTC	CASSLGGQRGKGAQYF
.	TRBD1	15	TRBV2	TRBJ1-2	TGTGCCAGCAGCAAGACAGGGGCGACTAACTATGGCTACACCTTC	CASSKTGATNYGYTF
.	.	13	TRBV5-1	TRBJ1-1	TGCGCCAGCAGCCCTACGAGTTGGACTGAAGCTTTCTTT	CASSPTSWTEAFF
.	.	16	TRBV15	TRBJ2-5	TGTGCCACCAGCAGAGATCGGTTAGGGGCCCAAGAGACCCAGTACTTC	CATSRDRLGAQETQYF
.	.	20	TRBV14	TRBJ2-3	TGTGCCAGCAGCGGCCCCGTGGGGCAGACTTCACCTACTCTCACAGATACGCAGTATTTT	CASSGPVGQTSPTLTDTQYF
.	TRBD1	12	TRBV18	TRBJ1-2	TGTGCCAGCTCACCGGACAGGCCGAGCTACACCTTC	CASSPDRPSYTF
.	.	14	TRBV5-5	TRBJ2-7	TGTGCCAGCAGCGGATCGATCAGGACCTACGAGCAGTACTTC	CASSGSIRTYEQYF
.	.	15	TRBV19	TRBJ2-1	TGTGCCAGTAGTACTACAGGGTCCCCCTACAATGAGCAGTTCTTC	CASSTTGSPYNEQFF
.	.	16	TRBV30	TRBJ2-7	TGTGCCTGGGCTAGGGAACCACCGAGACAGCGCTACGAGCAGTACTTC	CAWAREPPRQRYEQYF
.	.	15	TRBV18	TRBJ1-2	TGTGCCAGCTCACCACCGTCGGGAGCTAACTATGGCTACACCTTC	CASSPPSGANYGYTF
.	.	15	TRBV28	TRBJ2-6	TGTGCCAGCAGTTTGGGGAGCTCTGGGGCCAACGTCCTGACTTTC	CASSLGSSGANVLTF
.	.	16	TRBV6-1	TRBJ1-2	TGTGCCAGCAGTGAAGCGACCGTAGGGGGTAACTATGGCTACACCTTC	CASSEATVGGNYGYTF
.	TRBD2	14	TRBV3-1/TRBV3-2	TRBJ2-1	TGTGCCAGCAGGACTAGCGGGGCCTACAATGAGCAGTTCTTC	CASRTSGAYNEQFF